This entry lists 28 T cell receptor beta chains sequenced from one sample in a study of T cells expressing NK-cell markers. TCRdb reanalyzed the 5' RACE reads, giving one entry per CDR3 protein sequence and no DNA. This listing includes 500,000 or so distinct CDR3 sequences. Sequenced: blood T cells: a sorted CD56 or NKG2C T cell subset, CD4+ or CD8+ T cells, or bulk PBMC T cells (not recorded which). These receptors were collected from a man in his late teens or twenties in good health.

The CDR3: CSARKLVGDTQYF. The chain has TRBV20-1 and TRBJ2-3; TCRdb returns TRBD2, unconfirmable since there is no DNA. CDR3 length equals 13 residues. In germline, CDR1 is DFQATT, CDR2 SNEGSKA (reference sequence).

This rearrangement joins TRBV19 to TRBJ1-5. The CDR3 is 15 amino acids. The germline V gene encodes CDR1 LNHDA and CDR2 SQIVND (reference sequence). CDR3 region: CASSIRRSGNQPQHF.

The gene calls are TRBV7-9 and TRBJ2-1; TCRdb returns TRBD2, unconfirmable since there is no DNA. Germline CDR1 SEHNR, CDR2 FQNEAQ (reference sequence). CDR3 length equals 14 residues. The CDR3 here is CATILAETYNEQFF.

This rearrangement joins TRBV27 to TRBJ2-7. Per germline, CDR1 MNHEY and CDR2 SMNVEV (reference sequence). The CDR3 extends over 13 amino acids. The CDR3 sequence is CASSFGVDREQYF.

The V gene is TRBV7-3, the J gene TRBJ2-7; TCRdb names TRBD1, which stays unverified in the absence of DNA. The CDR3 has 15 residues. CDR1 and CDR2 (germline): SGHTA, FQGTGA. The CDR3 region is CASSLRAGVSYEQYF. Full variable domain (missing parts from reference TRBV7-3 and TRBJ2-7): GAGVSQTPSNKVTEKGKYVELRCDPISGHTALYWYRQSLGQGPEFLIYFQGTGAADDSGLPNDRFFAVRPEGSVSTLKIQRTERGDSAVYLCASSLRAGVSYEQYFGPGTRLTVT.

V gene TRBV5-1 combines with J gene TRBJ2-1. The germline gives CDR1 SGHRS, CDR2 YFSETQ. The CDR3 contains 12 residues. The CDR3 region is CASSLGSGKQFF. Full variable domain (missing parts from reference TRBV5-1 and TRBJ2-1): KAGVTQTPRYLIKTRGQQVTLSCSPISGHRSVSWYQQTPGQGLQFLFEYFSETQRNKGNFPGRFSGRQFSNSRSEMNVSTLELGDSALYLCASSLGSGKQFFGPGTRLTVL.

The chain combines TRBV7-9 with TRBJ2-2; no DNA is available, so the TRBD1 call from TCRdb remains unchecked. This CDR3 spans 14 amino acids. Germline V CDR1 and CDR2: SEHNR, FQNEAQ (reference sequence). The CDR3 is CASSSADNSGELFF.

The chain employs TRBV5-6 and TRBJ2-7; TCRdb designates TRBD2, a call that cannot be tested without DNA. The germline CDR1 and CDR2 sequences are SGHDT and YYEEEE. The CDR3 consists of 14 residues. CDR3 sequence: CASSLGTSPTEQYF.

CDR3 in amino acids: CASRERGHTEAFF. The genes are TRBV4-1 and TRBJ1-1; with no DNA, the TCRdb D assignment of TRBD1 cannot be verified. This CDR3 is 13 amino acids long. CDR1 is MGHRA and CDR2 is YSYEKL in the germline V gene.

The chain uses TRBV18 and TRBJ2-5; the D call from TCRdb, TRBD1, cannot be confirmed without DNA. Germline V gene sequence: CDR1 KGHSH, CDR2 LQKENI. The CDR3 extends over 15 amino acids. The CDR3 sequence: CASSPETGREETQYF.

The gene calls are TRBV12-3 or TRBV12-4 and TRBJ2-3; with no DNA, the TCRdb D assignment of TRBD1 cannot be verified. The CDR3 contains 14 residues. The CDR3 sequence is CASSLGLPGQGEYF.

The genes are TRBV7-8 and TRBJ1-4; TCRdb calls TRBD1, which cannot be checked without DNA. CDR3 length: 18 amino acids. Looked up from germline, CDR1 is SGHVS and CDR2 is FQNEAQ. The CDR3: CASSWDRGRRATNEKLFF.

The chain joins TRBV7-3 to TRBJ2-5; TCRdb gives TRBD2 as the D gene, but with no DNA this cannot be confirmed. The CDR3 consists of 15 residues. Germline V gene sequence: CDR1 SGHTA, CDR2 FQGTGA. CDR3: CASSHGPTREETQYF.

The chain recombines TRBV2 with TRBJ1-5. The germline V gene encodes CDR1 SNHLY and CDR2 FYNNEI. The CDR3 covers 15 residues. CDR3 loop: CASSDRGYSNQPQHF.

This chain connects TRBV12-3 or TRBV12-4 to TRBJ1-5. This CDR3 has 14 residues. The CDR3 spells CASSFGPEGQPQHF.

The V call is TRBV10-3, the J call TRBJ1-1. Germline CDR1 and CDR2: ENHRY and SYGVKD. The CDR3 sequence is 12 residues long. CDR3 sequence: CAISGETEEAFF.

The chain combines TRBV20-1 with TRBJ1-5; TCRdb's D call of TRBD1 is untestable without DNA. Germline lookup yields CDR1 DFQATT and CDR2 SNEGSKA (reference sequence). This CDR3 comprises 15 residues. The CDR3: CSARRDPGGNQPQHF.

J is TRBJ2-3 and V is TRBV5-1. CDR1 and CDR2 (germline): SGHRS, YFSETQ. The CDR3 extends over 15 amino acids. This chain's CDR3 is CASSLEGLATDTQYF.

The chain is built from TRBV28 and TRBJ1-1; TCRdb's D call, TRBD1, is unchecked because there is no DNA. Germline lookup yields CDR1 MDHEN and CDR2 SYDVKM. The CDR3 has 14 amino acids. The CDR3 protein is CATYSPPGYAEAFF.

The chain has TRBV5-1 and TRBJ2-1; TCRdb's D call of TRBD2 is untestable without DNA. CDR1 and CDR2 (germline): SGHRS, YFSETQ. This CDR3 has 15 amino acids. This CDR3 is CASSLLGLAGVGQFF.

The chain couples TRBV4-3 to TRBJ2-1; absent DNA, TCRdb's TRBD2 call cannot be checked. Per germline, CDR1 LGHNA and CDR2 YSLEER. The CDR3 runs 15 residues. The CDR3 sequence is CASSRAGVGYNEQFF.

The CDR3 sequence is CASSLAAGGTEAFF. The V and J genes are TRBV5-1 and TRBJ1-1; TCRdb calls TRBD1, which cannot be checked without DNA. Germline CDR1 reads SGHRS; CDR2 reads YFSETQ. The CDR3 extends over 14 amino acids.

The genes are TRBV7-2 and TRBJ2-1; with no DNA, the TCRdb D assignment of TRBD2 cannot be verified. Looked up from germline, CDR1 is SGHTA and CDR2 is FQGNSA. The CDR3 consists of 14 residues. CDR3 amino acids: CASNLGGLANEQFF. Based on the CDR3 plus reference TRBV7-2 and TRBJ2-1, the full variable domain is GAGVSQSPSNKVTEKGKDVELRCDPISGHTALYWYRQSLGQGLEFLIYFQGNSAPDKSGLPSDRFSAERTGGSVSTLTIQRTQQEDSAVYLCASNLGGLANEQFFGPGTRLTVL.

V and J are TRBV12-5 and TRBJ2-1; TCRdb's assignment of TRBD1 cannot be checked, as there is no DNA. This CDR3 is 18 amino acids long. In germline, CDR1 is LGHNT, CDR2 FRNRAP. The CDR3 loop reads CASGFLLPGQSSYNEQFF.

This chain connects TRBV12-3 or TRBV12-4 to TRBJ2-4. This CDR3 contains 15 residues. This CDR3 is CASSPPNTAKNIQYF.

The chain recombines TRBV29-1 with TRBJ2-5; TCRdb proposes TRBD1, but this gene call is untestable without DNA. Germline CDR1 SQVTM, CDR2 ANQGSEA. This CDR3 is 13 amino acids long. The CDR3 loop reads CSLGSGFGETQYF.

The chain links TRBV28 to TRBJ2-7; as DNA is missing, the TRBD1 call by TCRdb cannot be tested. The CDR3 spans 12 residues. Germline CDR1 and CDR2: MDHEN and SYDVKM. The CDR3 loop is CASSRDTYEQYF.

The rearrangement joins TRBV11-3 to TRBJ2-1; TCRdb designates TRBD2, a call that cannot be tested without DNA. Germline-derived CDR1 and CDR2 are SGHNT and YENEEA. The CDR3 loop spans 16 amino acids. CDR3: CASSLVREGRRNEQFF.